This T cell receptor beta chain was recorded in a study of blood T cell repertoires in COVID-19. Overall study: PBMCs, B-cell-depleted T cells, or T cells were the source of the cDNA or gDNA that made up the material.

With V trimmed by 7 bases and J by 6 bases, 5 bases remained unmatched. The CDR3 totals 14 residues. Per germline, CDR1 MDHEN and CDR2 SYDVKM. TCRdb keeps only in-frame clones here, not all; method: immunoSEQ multiplex PCR. The sample includes around 40,000 clones, 85% to 90% of them seen just once. The receptor comes from a man over 45 with active or convalescent COVID-19. This chain connects TRBV28 to TRBJ1-4, with 10 bases identical to TRBD1. The specimen was peripheral blood. In nucleotides, the CDR3 is TGTGCCAGCATCACGGACAGGGGGGATGAAAAACTGTTTTTT. Translating it yields CASITDRGDEKLFF.